The next 27 T cell receptor beta chains were all read from a single sample in a study of blood T cells in healthy people across ages. A sample-barcoded 5' primer and a J-beta primer mix were used in a second PCR of roughly 7 to 11 cycles. One entry per CDR3 protein, called by TCRdb with MiXCR from the 5' RACE reads. The data contain around 700,000 distinct CDR3 sequences, 25% of them singletons. The same specimen was also included in a second study, on T cells of mothers and their children.

The sample comprised blood. The receptor set was obtained from a boy aged 5-17 years in good health.

This clonotype was detected ten times or more. The chain couples TRBV7-2 to TRBJ2-1, with TRBD2 matching 9 bases. The CDR3 runs to 17 residues. Germline V gene sequence: CDR1 SGHTA, CDR2 FQGNSA. The V segment lost 0 bases and the J segment 0 bases; nucleotides outside the gene matches: 3. In DNA form, the CDR3 reads TGTGCCAGCAGCTTAGCACTTAGCGGGAGCTCCTACAATGAGCAGTTCTTC. Residues: CASSLALSGSSYNEQFF. Looking up the rest from reference TRBV7-2 and TRBJ2-1 gives the full variable domain: GAGVSQSPSNKVTEKGKDVELRCDPISGHTALYWYRQSLGQGLEFLIYFQGNSAPDKSGLPSDRFSAERTGGSVSTLTIQRTQQEDSAVYLCASSLALSGSSYNEQFFGPGTRLTVL.

This chain uses TRBV27 with TRBJ2-6; a possible D gene is TRBD1 (6 bases). CDR3 length equals 19 residues. Between the trimmed V and J ends, which lost 5 bases and 1 base, there was a span of 21 bases. CDR1 MNHEY and CDR2 SMNVEV come from the germline V gene (reference sequence). CDR3 in amino acids: CASSPSAPTGLSGANVLTF. Here the CDR3 DNA reads TGTGCCAGCAGTCCCTCAGCCCCTACAGGGCTATCTGGGGCCAACGTCCTGACTTTC.

V is TRBV20-1 and J is TRBJ2-1; TRBD2 agrees at 13 bases. The CDR3 is 17 residues long. CDR1 and CDR2 (germline): DFQATT, SNEGSKA (reference sequence). Trimming took 6 bases from V and 7 from J; bases not matched to a gene: 15. This CDR3 is CSADTGLAGPLGNEQFF. The CDR3 nucleotides read TGCAGTGCAGATACGGGACTAGCGGGACCCTTGGGAAATGAGCAGTTCTTC.

This clonotype was seen ten or more times. V and J are TRBV29-1 and TRBJ2-1; 7 bases map to TRBD1. The CDR3 runs to 13 residues. Unmatched junction bases numbered 8, after V lost 5 bases and J lost 7 bases. Germline CDR1 reads SQVTM; CDR2 reads ANQGSEA. The CDR3 is CSVIGTVVNEQFF. As DNA, the CDR3 is TGCAGCGTTATAGGGACAGTTGTGAATGAGCAGTTCTTC.

The CDR3 loop is CASSSPGLYNEKLFF. CDR3 nucleotide sequence: TGTGCCAGCAGCTCTCCGGGACTATATAATGAAAAACTGTTTTTT. This chain uses TRBV7-9 with TRBJ1-4; D might be TRBD1 (5 bases). With 4 bases removed from V and 4 bases from J, the gap between germline ends came to 13 bases. CDR1 is SEHNR, CDR2 FQNEAQ, per germline (reference sequence). The CDR3 extends over 15 amino acids.

This clonotype was counted ten times or more. This chain uses TRBV5-5 with TRBJ2-7, with a tentative D call TRBD1 (5 bases). This CDR3 spans 14 amino acids. The ends were cut back, 0 bases at V and 0 bases at J, with 7 bases in the middle. In germline, CDR1 is SGHKS, CDR2 YYEKEE (reference sequence). The CDR3: CASSLGRASYEQYF. In DNA, the CDR3 is TGTGCCAGCAGCTTGGGCAGGGCCTCCTACGAGCAGTACTTC.

The chain combines TRBV24-1 with TRBJ1-2; 8 nucleotides line up with TRBD1. Trimming at V came to 3 bases and at J to 4 bases, leaving 9 bases not matched to a gene. Germline CDR1 is KGHDR and CDR2 is SFDVKD. The CDR3 runs to 16 residues. Here the CDR3 DNA reads TGTGCCACCAGTGATCAGGCAGGGGGCCGTAGCTATGGCTACACCTTC. As protein: CATSDQAGGRSYGYTF.

The V gene is TRBV3-1, the J gene TRBJ2-5; 8 nucleotides line up with TRBD2. Germline CDR1 and CDR2: LGHDT and YNNKEL (reference sequence). The junction had 15 bases not matched to a gene; V was cut back by 5 bases and J by 4 bases. The CDR3 runs to 17 residues. The chain's CDR3 is CASSTPLSGGAPETQYF. The CDR3 bases are TGTGCCAGCAGCACCCCCCTTTCGGGGGGGGCCCCAGAGACCCAGTACTTC.

This clonotype was recorded a few times. Here the CDR3 reads CASSQLSSGRAHNEQFF. The CDR3 DNA sequence: TGTGCCAGCAGCCAACTTTCTAGCGGGAGGGCCCACAATGAGCAGTTCTTC. This chain links TRBV4-2 with TRBJ2-1, with 12 bases fitting TRBD2. The CDR3 consists of 17 residues. The V segment lost 2 bases and the J segment 5 bases; nucleotides outside the gene matches: 7. Germline values: CDR1 LGHNA, CDR2 YNFKEQ.

This clonotype was picked up a small number of times. The gene calls are TRBV6-5 and TRBJ1-5, with D perhaps matching TRBD1 (5 bases). CDR1 is MNHEY and CDR2 is SVGAGI in the germline V gene. Trimming took off 6 bases at V and 0 bases at J, with 12 bases between the two ends. This CDR3 contains 15 residues. The CDR3 DNA follows: TGTGCCAGCAGCCACCTAGGGGATAGCAATCAGCCCCAGCATTTT. Protein product: CASSHLGDSNQPQHF.

This clonotype showed up just a few times. The V and J genes are TRBV29-1 and TRBJ2-2; D not resolved. This CDR3 is 14 amino acids long. The V end lost 6 bases, the J end lost 0 bases, and 11 bases lay between the germline ends. The germline CDR1 and CDR2 sequences are SQVTM and ANQGSEA. CDR3 sequence (DNA): TGCAGCGTGGTCACCAGGCCGAACACCGGGGAGCTGTTTTTT. It translates to CSVVTRPNTGELFF.

The rearrangement joins TRBV5-1 to TRBJ2-7, with D possibly matching TRBD2 (5 bases). The CDR3 is 14 residues long. In germline, CDR1 is SGHRS, CDR2 YFSETQ. V was trimmed by 0 bases and J by 3 bases, leaving 10 bases between them. Written as DNA, the CDR3 is TGCGCCAGCAGCTTGGGTATCGGGATCTACGAGCAGTACTTC. The encoded protein is CASSLGIGIYEQYF. Supplemented by reference TRBV5-1 and TRBJ2-7, the full variable domain reads KAGVTQTPRYLIKTRGQQVTLSCSPISGHRSVSWYQQTPGQGLQFLFEYFSETQRNKGNFPGRFSGRQFSNSRSEMNVSTLELGDSALYLCASSLGIGIYEQYFGPGTRLTVT.

The chain links TRBV9 to TRBJ2-5, with TRBD1 identical over 7 bases. CDR3 length equals 16 residues. Germline CDR1 and CDR2: SGDLS and YYNGEE. Losses at the gene ends were 0 bases for V and 1 base for J; bases not matched to a gene: 6. The CDR3 loop is CASSVGGGTAQETQYF. The CDR3 region has the DNA TGTGCCAGCAGCGTAGGGGGTGGGACAGCCCAAGAGACCCAGTACTTC.

This chain links TRBV6-4 with TRBJ2-1; weak D call: TRBD2 (6 bases). Trimming stripped 2 bases from V and 7 bases from J, with 9 bases between. Germline CDR1 and CDR2: MRHNA and SNTAGT. This CDR3 has 13 residues. Written as DNA, the CDR3 is TGTGCCAGCAGTGACGGAGGGATGAATGAGCAGTTCTTC. Translation gives CASSDGGMNEQFF.

This clonotype was picked up a small number of times. The CDR3 loop is CASSPLGTGHATNEKLFF. The DNA of the CDR3 is TGTGCCAGCAGCCCGCTAGGGACGGGGCATGCAACTAATGAAAAACTGTTTTTT. This chain connects TRBV5-5 to TRBJ1-4; perhaps TRBD1 as D (5 bases). CDR3 length equals 18 residues. Per the germline V gene, CDR1 is SGHKS and CDR2 is YYEKEE (reference sequence). The ends were cut back, 4 bases at V and 0 bases at J, with 19 bases in the middle.

This clonotype has only a few counts. The chain carries TRBV5-1 and TRBJ2-3; tentative D call: TRBD2 (5 bases). Trimming shortened V by 6 bases and J by 1 base, and 12 bases separated the two germline ends. CDR1 and CDR2 (germline): SGHRS, YFSETQ. CDR3 length: 14 residues. The CDR3 sequence: CASIAGRGTDTQYF. As DNA, the CDR3 is TGCGCCAGCATTGCGGGCAGAGGCACAGATACGCAGTATTTT.

This rearrangement joins TRBV20-1 to TRBJ2-3, with D tentatively TRBD1 (8 bases). Trimming shortened V by 5 bases and J by 8 bases, and 20 bases separated the two germline ends. Germline V gives CDR1 DFQATT, CDR2 SNEGSKA (reference sequence). CDR3 length: 14 residues. The CDR3 reads CSAPGAGDRGTQYF. The CDR3 region has the DNA TGCAGTGCTCCTGGGGCGGGAGACAGGGGTACGCAGTATTTT.

The chain is built from TRBV5-5 and TRBJ2-1; TRBD2 matches at 11 bases. With V trimmed by 7 bases and J by 6 bases, 6 bases remained unmatched. The CDR3 consists of 14 residues. The germline gives CDR1 SGHKS, CDR2 YYEKEE (reference sequence). The CDR3 sequence is CASLRGLAANEQFF. The CDR3 DNA follows: TGTGCCAGCTTGCGGGGACTAGCGGCCAATGAGCAGTTCTTC. Looking up the rest from reference TRBV5-5 and TRBJ2-1 gives the full variable domain: DAGVTQSPTHLIKTRGQQVTLRCSPISGHKSVSWYQQVLGQGPQFIFQYYEKEERGRGNFPDRFSARQFPNYSSELNVNALLLGDSALYLCASLRGLAANEQFFGPGTRLTVL.

This clonotype was seen more than once but under ten times. The chain links TRBV10-2 to TRBJ2-1, with D perhaps assigned TRBD1 or TRBD2 (5 bases each). Germline V gene data show CDR1 as WSHSY and CDR2 as SAAADI. V was clipped by 8 bases and J by 0 bases, with 14 bases between them. The CDR3 length is 15 residues. The CDR3 DNA reads TGCGCCAGCGGAGGCCACAGGAGCTCCTACAATGAGCAGTTCTTC. This encodes CASGGHRSSYNEQFF.

This clonotype was observed a handful of times. One end of the junction is discordant with germline, which a read error may explain. The rearrangement links TRBV5-6 to TRBJ1-1, with 7 bases fitting TRBD1. Germline V gives CDR1 SGHDT, CDR2 YYEEEE. The CDR3 consists of 13 residues. In DNA, the CDR3 is TGTGCCAGCAGCTCGGACAGGTTCACTGAAGCTGTCTTT. It translates to CASSSDRFTEAVF.

The chain uses TRBV9 and TRBJ2-2, with D maybe TRBD2 (6 bases). Germline loops: CDR1 SGDLS, CDR2 YYNGEE. This CDR3 spans 14 amino acids. V lost 3 bases and J 6 bases, leaving 12 bases between the germline ends. This CDR3 is CASSAALASGELFF. The DNA for the CDR3 is TGTGCCAGCAGCGCTGCCCTAGCGTCCGGGGAGCTGTTTTTT.

This rearrangement joins TRBV6-1 to TRBJ1-1, with a weak D call TRBD1 (5 bases). The germline CDR1 and CDR2 sequences are MNHNS and SASEGT. This CDR3 region has 13 residues. With 3 bases removed from V and 11 bases from J, the gap between germline ends came to 16 bases. The CDR3 nucleotides are TGTGCCAGCAGTGAGATCGACAGTACGGAGGCTTTCTTT. Encoded protein: CASSEIDSTEAFF.

This clonotype was seen a handful of times. The chain has TRBV27 and TRBJ2-7; no clear D. V was trimmed by 5 bases and J by 4 bases, leaving 18 bases between them. In germline, CDR1 is MNHEY, CDR2 SMNVEV (reference sequence). The CDR3 loop spans 15 amino acids. The CDR3 DNA reads TGTGCCAGCAGTCCCCTCATTGGACGAGCTTACGAGCAGTACTTC. As protein: CASSPLIGRAYEQYF.

This clonotype was counted only a few times. CDR3 nucleotide sequence: TGCAGCGTTGAAGGTCAGGGACGGTCGCCCGGGGAGACCCAGTACTTC. It codes for CSVEGQGRSPGETQYF. This chain joins TRBV29-1 and TRBJ2-5; D may correspond to TRBD1 or TRBD2 (5 bases each). CDR3 length: 16 residues. Trimming shortened V by 1 base and J by 5 bases, and 20 bases separated the two germline ends. Germline values: CDR1 SQVTM, CDR2 ANQGSEA.

This clonotype has more than one count but fewer than ten. This chain connects TRBV12-3 or TRBV12-4 to TRBJ2-5; possible D gene TRBD2, 5 bases. This CDR3 is 13 amino acids long. The V end was cut by 5 bases, the J end by 5 bases, with 12 bases between. The CDR3: CASSTTRRETQYF. The CDR3 DNA follows: TGTGCCAGCAGTACCACTAGGCGGGAGACCCAGTACTTC.

This clonotype has only a few counts. The chain couples TRBV5-1 to TRBJ2-7; D may be TRBD1 or TRBD2 (5 bases each). Per the germline V gene, CDR1 is SGHRS and CDR2 is YFSETQ. The CDR3 consists of 16 residues. V was cut by 5 bases and J by 2 bases, with 20 bases left in between. CDR3 coding DNA: TGCGCCAGCAGAGGGCGAAGCTCCGAGGGGCCCTACGAGCAGTACTTC. This codes for CASRGRSSEGPYEQYF.

The chain couples TRBV25-1 to TRBJ1-1, with D unclear. This CDR3 spans 14 amino acids. The germline CDR1 and CDR2 sequences are MGHDK and SYGVNS. Trimming took 0 bases from V and 11 from J, leaving 16 bases between them. The CDR3 loop is CASSEYDGRVVAFF. CDR3 bases: TGTGCCAGCAGTGAATACGACGGAAGGGTAGTGGCTTTCTTT.